This TCR beta chain was recovered during a study of early T cells in non-severe SARS-CoV-2 infection. Study background: The chains were unpaired, and the sequenced material was bulk RNA from unsorted whole blood.

One entry per CDR3 protein, called by TCRdb with MiXCR from the 5' RACE reads. The table shows 69,000 or so distinct CDR3 sequences, with about 9% occurring only once. This clonotype has a count of ten or more. Germline CDR1 and CDR2: WSHSY and SAAADI. Trimming took 5 bases from V and 3 from J; bases not matched to a gene: 2. The CDR3 runs to 13 residues. This receptor was taken from an adult who was a healthcare worker with PCR-confirmed SARS-CoV-2 infection or an uninfected control (not recorded which). Input material: whole blood. J is TRBJ2-3 and V is TRBV10-2, with 7 bases aligning to TRBD1. CDR3 sequence (DNA): TGCGCCAGCAGTCGGGGACAGACAGATACGCAGTATTTT. Protein: CASSRGQTDTQYF.